This TCR beta chain emerged from a study of blood T cells in healthy people across ages (dated by TCRdb to between 2014 and 2017). Turning to the overall study: In model experiments, roughly one uniquely barcoded TCR beta cDNA molecule per two T cells was captured by template switching. Two additional independent replicas of 1 million unique cDNA reads from the same blood draw were analyzed for two donors (one aged 18 to 30 and one aged 80 or older). Four age groups were formed from the donors: young (average roughly 16 years), middle-aged (roughly 38), aged (about 68) and long-lived (about 75). The study measured age-related changes in TCR beta repertoire diversity using deep sequencing normalized with unique cDNA molecular identifiers. To avoid experimental bias, donors of different ages were distributed randomly across sequencing lanes. What the work shows at the level of the full study, not this receptor alone: Because donor CMV infection status was unknown, age-related changes in expanded clonotypes were potentially confounded. A strong correlation was found between observed TCR beta diversity and the percentage of naive T cells measured by flow cytometry. Observed TCR beta diversity per million T cells fell roughly linearly with age, and a significant reduction was already apparent by age about 36. The long-lived group showed more naive CD4+ T cells, fewer expanded clones and increased TCR diversity than the aged group, suggesting age selection. Since profiling was done on bulk unsorted PBMCs, naive and antigen-experienced compartments could not be conclusively compared. Total diversity estimates from one million sequenced T cells were considered lower bounds and underestimates.

With respect to this clonotype: This clone's antigen is unknown. Qualities for individual bases were not recorded, and no much larger clone is one base off.

The library was generated by 5' RACE. The instrument given in TCRdb is Illumina HiSeq 2500. A second PCR of about 7 to 12 cycles was run with a J-beta primer mix and a sample-barcoded 5' primer. Each TCR beta cDNA molecule received a unique molecular identifier from a template-switch 5' adaptor carrying 12 random nucleotides. At least 3 million CDR3-containing paired-end reads were obtained from each sample. All of the RNA was converted into first-strand cDNA using the Mint cDNA synthesis kit, with a TRBC-specific oligonucleotide serving as the primer. After uracil-DNA glycosylase treatment, a first 18-cycle PCR used universal primers M1SS and BC2_uni_R on all cDNA. Turning to the authors' computational methods: Normalization of each sample was performed by random selection of 1 million high-quality reads, each carrying a distinct molecular identifier. Reads with shared molecular identifiers were discarded instead of being binned into consensus sequences. CDR3 identification, clonotype clustering and error correction used MiTCR with a Q25 quality threshold and the strictest error-elimination algorithm. A nonparametric unseen species model with Euler transformation was used to estimate lower-bound total TCR beta diversity. Using fastp at Q25 and MiXCR, TCRdb reprocessed the public reads and kept productive beta chains. Under each unique CDR3 protein, matching rows form one entry showing the most common genes and DNA. TCRdb's processing, not the study's, gives the V and J calls here. This sample comprises more than 1.4 million distinct CDR3 sequences, around 42% of them detected only once. The top ten clones comprise roughly 7.7% of the sample.

Reading from cysteine to phenylalanine, the CDR3 counts 15 amino acids. Left in the record is the CDR3 DNA by itself, 45 bases read in frame from the first base. Trimming takes 3 bases off V and 5 bases off J; junction bases not matched to a gene: 8. CDR1 is given as SEHNR and CDR2 as FQNEAQ, both from the germline V gene (reference sequence). Systemically healthy Caucasian individuals from Russia, 39 in total and aged about 6 to 100 years, were included as donors. Each donor gave about 9.7 milliliters of peripheral blood, drawn into EDTA-treated Vacutainer tubes. Ficoll-Paque density-gradient centrifugation was used to isolate PBMCs, with at least 6.5 million per sample. Trizol reagent was used to extract total RNA from the PBMCs, yielding at least 6 micrograms per sample. The percentages of naive CD45RAhigh/CD27high T cells were determined by flow cytometry on a PBMC aliquot from every donor.

Recombination connected TRBV7-9 to TRBJ2-7; 9 of the junction bases match TRBD1. Input material: blood. The sequence came from a woman between 18 and 30 years old in good health. The CDR3 corresponds to CASSFLGDRAHEQYF. DNA sequence: TGTGCCAGCAGCTTCCTTGGGGACAGGGCCCACGAGCAGTACTTC.